The 31 T cell receptor beta chains below come from one sample, sequenced in a study of cytomegalovirus exposure and HLA in healthy donors. The PCR was carried out with 60 Vbeta primers and 13 Jbeta primers. The repertoire was sequenced with immunoSEQ multiplex PCR; TCRdb's copy has only in-frame clones and lacks some. Of 160,000 or so clones detected, 70% to 75% appear once; the ten largest clones hold about 4.3%. The sequencing sample was made of PBMCs. The receptors were gathered from a man between 18 and 29 years old in good health and CMV-seropositive.

In nucleotides, the CDR3 is TGTGCCAGCAGGTTACAGGGAAAGTACGAGCAGTACGTC. This codes for CASRLQGKYEQYV. The chain is built from TRBV2 and TRBJ2-7, with D possibly matching TRBD1 (6 bases). Germline V gene data show CDR1 as SNHLY and CDR2 as FYNNEI. The CDR3 extends over 13 amino acids. V was clipped by 6 bases and J by 4 bases, with 13 bases between them.

The genes are TRBV18 and TRBJ1-2; D is unclear. This CDR3 comprises 15 residues. V lost 3 bases and J 2 bases, leaving 13 bases between the germline ends. Germline V lookup: CDR1 KGHSH, CDR2 LQKENI. CDR3 coding DNA: TGTGCCAGCTCACCGGTCGACAACACGAACTATGGCTACACCTTC. It specifies CASSPVDNTNYGYTF.

The V gene is TRBV6-5, the J gene TRBJ2-3; unclear D gene. Trimming left V 0 bases short and J 2 bases short, with 9 bases between. Germline CDR1 reads MNHEY; CDR2 reads SVGAGI. This CDR3 is built from 15 residues. Here the CDR3 DNA reads TGTGCCAGCAGTTACTCGAGTACCTACACAGATACGCAGTATTTT. This gives the protein CASSYSSTYTDTQYF.

This clone was found a few times. The chain employs TRBV5-4 and TRBJ2-5; 10 nucleotides agree with TRBD1. The CDR3 contains 14 residues. CDR1 and CDR2 (germline): SGHNT, YYREEE (reference sequence). The V gene end was trimmed by 2 bases and the J gene end by 4 bases; junction bases not matched to a gene: 2. The CDR3 loop is CASSFDRGRETQYF. As DNA, the CDR3 is TGTGCCAGCAGCTTCGACAGGGGGCGAGAGACCCAGTACTTC.

The J gene is TRBJ2-7, the V gene TRBV5-8, with 8 positions matching TRBD1. Germline CDR1 is SGHTS and CDR2 is YDEGEE. J gave up 1 base and V 2 bases, and 2 bases lay outside the gene matches. The CDR3 covers 14 residues. The CDR3 nucleotides are TGTGCCAGCAGCTTCCAGGGGGCATCCTACGAGCAGTACGTC. Its protein is CASSFQGASYEQYV.

This clone turned up a few times. CDR3 amino acids: CASSLRSGRGSEQFF. CDR3 DNA: TGTGCCAGCAGCTTAAGATCCGGGAGAGGTAGTGAGCAGTTCTTC. This sequence joins TRBV7-2 and TRBJ2-1; D perhaps matches TRBD2 (6 bases). Between the trimmed V and J ends, which lost 2 bases and 9 bases, there was a span of 17 bases. CDR1 is SGHTA and CDR2 is FQGNSA in the germline V gene. The CDR3 sequence is 15 residues long.

The V gene is TRBV6-1, the J gene TRBJ1-1, with 8 bases identical to TRBD1. V was clipped by 5 bases and J by 6 bases; unmatched bases: 11. The CDR3 runs to 15 residues. Germline assignment: CDR1 MNHNS and CDR2 SASEGT. CDR3 sequence reads: CASSRTTGVFAEAFF. Written as DNA, the CDR3 is TGTGCCAGCAGTCGTACGACAGGGGTGTTCGCTGAAGCTTTCTTT.

The chain joins TRBV2 to TRBJ1-5; TRBD1 is a possible D gene (5 bases). With 4 bases removed from V and 0 bases from J, the gap between germline ends came to 10 bases. The CDR3 covers 15 residues. Germline V CDR1 and CDR2: SNHLY, FYNNEI. The CDR3 DNA reads as TGTGCCAGCAGTGCGGCAGGACATAGCAATCAGCCCCAGCATTTT. Protein: CASSAAGHSNQPQHF.

This clone was observed a single time. This chain uses TRBV5-1 with TRBJ1-6, with TRBD1 matching 9 bases. Germline values: CDR1 SGHRS, CDR2 YFSETQ. This CDR3 contains 15 residues. After removal of 4 bases from V and 10 bases from J, the junction contained 9 bases not matched to a gene. In DNA form, the CDR3 reads TGCGCCAGCAGCATCGGGACAGGGAGTATGTCACCCCTCCACTTT. As protein: CASSIGTGSMSPLHF.

The chain has TRBV30 and TRBJ1-5; D may be TRBD1 (5 bases). Per germline, CDR1 GTSNPN and CDR2 SVGIG (reference sequence). CDR3 length equals 17 residues. Trimming left V 3 bases short and J 0 bases short, with 18 bases between. This CDR3 reads CAWSSGGGVSSNQPQHF. The CDR3 region has the DNA TGTGCCTGGAGCTCCGGGGGGGGAGTTTCTAGCAATCAGCCCCAGCATTTT.

The J gene is TRBJ2-1, the V gene TRBV14; a possible D gene is TRBD1 (5 bases). The CDR3 loop spans 15 amino acids. Germline V CDR1 and CDR2: SGHDN, FVKESK. The V and J ends lost 6 bases and 1 base respectively, with 13 bases between them. The chain's CDR3 is CASSRTPGSYNEQFF. The CDR3 nucleotides are TGTGCCAGCAGTCGGACCCCAGGGTCCTACAATGAGCAGTTCTTC.

This clone was seen a few times. The chain combines TRBV19 with TRBJ1-5; 7 bases are a match to TRBD1. Germline V gives CDR1 LNHDA, CDR2 SQIVND (reference sequence). This CDR3 region has 14 residues. V trimming: 4 bases; J trimming: 7 bases; junction bases outside the gene matches: 7. The CDR3 reads CASSTDRVGQPQHF. Here the CDR3 DNA reads TGTGCCAGTAGTACCGACAGGGTTGGGCAGCCCCAGCATTTT.

This chain connects TRBV5-1 to TRBJ1-6; D unclear. Germline V gives CDR1 SGHRS, CDR2 YFSETQ. This CDR3 comprises 14 residues. Trimming removed 0 bases from V and 4 bases from J, with 5 bases in between. CDR3 protein: CASSLAGYNSPLHF. CDR3 DNA: TGCGCCAGCAGCTTGGCGGGGTATAATTCACCCCTCCACTTT. The full variable domain, rest sourced from reference TRBV5-1 and TRBJ1-6, is KAGVTQTPRYLIKTRGQQVTLSCSPISGHRSVSWYQQTPGQGLQFLFEYFSETQRNKGNFPGRFSGRQFSNSRSEMNVSTLELGDSALYLCASSLAGYNSPLHFGNGTRLTVT.

The chain carries TRBV2 and TRBJ2-2; 9 bases fit TRBD2. The V and J ends lost 3 bases and 3 bases, in that order; junction bases with no gene match: 8. Germline V gene sequence: CDR1 SNHLY, CDR2 FYNNEI. The CDR3 sequence is 17 residues long. CDR3 DNA sequence: TGTGCCAGCAGTGATCCCTTAGCGGGAGCGGACACCGGGGAGCTGTTTTTT. Its translation is CASSDPLAGADTGELFF.

The chain uses TRBV28 and TRBJ1-2; D unresolved. In germline, CDR1 is MDHEN, CDR2 SYDVKM. The V and J ends lost 1 base and 5 bases respectively, with 2 bases between them. The CDR3 extends over 11 amino acids. The CDR3 region is CASSLSYGYTF. In DNA form, the CDR3 reads TGTGCCAGCAGTTTATCTTATGGCTACACCTTC.

The rearrangement links TRBV18 to TRBJ2-5; TRBD2 agrees at 10 bases. Germline V CDR1 and CDR2: KGHSH, LQKENI. CDR3 length: 17 residues. The V and J ends lost 3 bases and 2 bases, in that order; junction bases with no gene match: 9. The CDR3 protein is CASSPGLAGVLQETQYF. DNA for the CDR3: TGTGCCAGCTCACCTGGGCTAGCGGGAGTGTTACAAGAGACCCAGTACTTC. The full variable domain, in which reference TRBV18 and TRBJ2-5 provide the parts outside the CDR3, is NAGVMQNPRHLVRRRGQEARLRCSPMKGHSHVYWYRQLPEEGLKFMVYLQKENIIDESGMPKERFSAEFPKEGPSILRIQQVVRGDSAAYFCASSPGLAGVLQETQYFGPGTRLLVL.

In DNA, the CDR3 is TGCAGCGTTTCTGAGACAGGTGCCTATGGCTACACCTTC. Translating gives CSVSETGAYGYTF. This chain joins TRBV29-1 and TRBJ1-2, with D possibly TRBD1 on 6 matching bases. Germline loops: CDR1 SQVTM, CDR2 ANQGSEA. Trimming left V 5 bases short and J 4 bases short, with 14 bases between. There are 13 residues in the CDR3.

The chain joins TRBV7-2 to TRBJ2-4; tentative D call: TRBD1 (5 bases). V was trimmed by 5 bases and J by 8 bases, leaving 22 bases between them. The V gene's germline CDR1 is SGHTA and CDR2 FQGNSA. The CDR3 loop spans 16 amino acids. CDR3 loop: CASSRYDRSGRDIQYF. In DNA form, the CDR3 reads TGTGCCAGCAGCCGTTACGACAGAAGTGGTAGAGACATTCAGTACTTC.

The chain carries TRBV6-6 and TRBJ1-1; 7 bases fit TRBD1. Per germline, CDR1 MNHNY and CDR2 SVGAGI (reference sequence). The length of the CDR3 is 16 residues. Germline trimming cut 5 bases from V and 1 base from J; bases unmatched to any gene: 10. CDR3 sequence reads: CASSPRTGVRNTEAFF. CDR3 DNA sequence: TGTGCCAGCAGTCCAAGGACAGGTGTGAGGAACACTGAAGCTTTCTTT.

The CDR3 protein is CSVEYYGPRGTEAFF. Here the CDR3 DNA reads TGCAGCGTTGAATATTATGGACCCCGGGGCACTGAAGCTTTCTTT. The chain recombines TRBV29-1 with TRBJ1-1; D uncertain. Trimming stripped 2 bases from V and 4 bases from J, with 17 bases between. In germline, CDR1 is SQVTM, CDR2 ANQGSEA. The CDR3 consists of 15 residues.

The chain links TRBV15 to TRBJ1-2; 7 nucleotides match TRBD1. The CDR3 loop spans 16 amino acids. J was trimmed by 2 bases and V by 2 bases; bases with no gene match: 8. Germline V gene lookup returns CDR1 LNHNV and CDR2 YYDKDF (reference sequence). The CDR3 reads CATSRPDPTGNYGYTF. Written as DNA, the CDR3 is TGTGCCACCAGCAGACCGGACCCGACAGGGAACTATGGCTACACCTTC.

Notes on this clone: Other DNA sequences in the sample encode the same CDR3. The chain has TRBV28 and TRBJ1-2; tentative D call: TRBD1 (5 bases). This CDR3 region has 13 residues. Germline V gene lookup returns CDR1 MDHEN and CDR2 SYDVKM. V was pared by 1 base and J by 2 bases, with 5 bases between. CDR3 region: CASSLSGNYGYTF. The CDR3 region has the DNA TGTGCCAGCAGTTTATCAGGGAACTATGGCTACACCTTC.

The V and J genes are TRBV6-1 and TRBJ2-5; 11 bases are shared with TRBD1. Losses at the gene ends were 9 bases for V and 2 bases for J; bases not matched to a gene: 8. CDR1 is MNHNS, CDR2 SASEGT, per germline. The CDR3 runs to 15 residues. CDR3 region: CASLRGQGVQETQYF. The CDR3 nucleotides read TGTGCCAGTCTCCGGGGACAGGGGGTTCAAGAGACCCAGTACTTC.

The V call is TRBV6-5, the J call TRBJ2-1, with 7 positions matching TRBD2. The V and J ends lost 5 bases and 5 bases, in that order; junction bases with no gene match: 6. Germline assignment: CDR1 MNHEY and CDR2 SVGAGI. This CDR3 has 14 residues. The CDR3, as DNA: TGTGCCAGCAGTACCAGCGGGGTCCACAATGAGCAGTTCTTC. It yields the protein CASSTSGVHNEQFF.

This chain connects TRBV9 to TRBJ2-5, with 12 nucleotides matching TRBD2. The CDR3 is 15 amino acids. The J segment lost 5 bases and the V segment lost 3 bases, leaving 5 bases of the junction unmatched. CDR1 is SGDLS and CDR2 is YYNGEE in the germline V gene. CDR3 nucleotide sequence: TGTGCCAGCAGCGCTAGCGGGGGGGCCGTGGAGACCCAGTACTTC. The encoded protein is CASSASGGAVETQYF.

V gene TRBV6-7 combines with J gene TRBJ1-1; 8 nucleotides match TRBD1. TRBV6-7 has ORF status, its function being uncertain. CDR3 length: 15 residues. The V and J ends lost 6 bases and 4 bases, in that order; junction bases with no gene match: 10. For the CDR3, the DNA is TGTGCCAGCAGAACCTCAGGGGGCAGAGCCACTGAAGCTTTCTTT. This codes for CASRTSGGRATEAFF.

The V and J genes are TRBV5-4 and TRBJ2-3; 10 bases map to TRBD1. V lost 5 bases, J lost 4 bases, and 4 bases stayed unmatched. Germline V gives CDR1 SGHNT, CDR2 YYREEE (reference sequence). The CDR3 has 14 residues. This CDR3 is CASRVTGGADTQYF. The DNA of the CDR3 is TGTGCCAGCAGGGTGACAGGGGGCGCAGATACGCAGTATTTT.

The V call is TRBV15, the J call TRBJ1-1; TRBD1 might be the D (6 bases). Trimming cost V 4 bases and J 1 base, with 19 bases left between them. Germline CDR1 reads LNHNV; CDR2 reads YYDKDF (reference sequence). CDR3 length: 17 amino acids. This CDR3 reads CATSKKLSGRGNTEAFF. The CDR3 DNA reads TGTGCCACCAGCAAGAAACTATCGGGCAGGGGGAACACTGAAGCTTTCTTT.

The CDR3 loop is CASSLLGREQFF. CDR3 in DNA: TGTGCCAGCAGTTTATTGGGCAGAGAGCAGTTCTTC. This sequence joins TRBV27 and TRBJ2-1; D unresolved. Looked up from germline, CDR1 is MNHEY and CDR2 is SMNVEV (reference sequence). The ends were cut back, 1 base at V and 10 bases at J, with 8 bases in the middle. The CDR3 is made up of 12 amino acids.

V usage is TRBV5-4 and J usage is TRBJ1-2, with D tentatively TRBD1 (6 bases). Looked up from germline, CDR1 is SGHNT and CDR2 is YYREEE (reference sequence). Trimming pared 3 bases from V and 1 base from J, leaving 7 bases between. The CDR3 loop spans 13 amino acids. CDR3 protein: CASSYRVNYGYTF. CDR3 nucleotides: TGTGCCAGCAGCTACAGGGTTAACTATGGCTACACCTTC.

The V call is TRBV2, the J call TRBJ2-7, with 9 bases lining up with TRBD2. The J segment lost 2 bases and the V segment lost 0 bases, leaving 11 bases of the junction unmatched. Germline V lookup: CDR1 SNHLY, CDR2 FYNNEI. CDR3 length: 18 amino acids. This CDR3 is CASSEALGSGGNPYEQYV. The CDR3 DNA reads as TGTGCCAGCAGTGAAGCGCTTGGGAGCGGGGGGAACCCCTACGAGCAGTACGTC.